Each of the 20 T cell receptor beta chains below was sequenced from the same sample in a study of cytomegalovirus exposure and HLA in healthy donors. Primers included in the PCR were 60 Vbeta and 13 Jbeta primers. Clones were sequenced by immunoSEQ multiplex PCR, and TCRdb holds only the in-frame ones, with some missing. The sample carries 95,000 to 150,000 clones, over 65% recorded once. Sequencing was done on a sample of PBMCs. Every receptor here comes from a woman aged 40 to 50 in good health and CMV-seropositive.

This rearrangement joins TRBV19 to TRBJ2-3; 9 bases match TRBD1. Germline CDR1 and CDR2: LNHDA and SQIVND (reference sequence). The CDR3 spans 14 residues. After removal of 7 bases from V and 1 base from J, the junction contained 3 bases not matched to a gene. CDR3 amino acids: CASTGTGRTDTQYF. The CDR3 DNA reads as TGTGCCAGTACCGGGACAGGGCGCACAGATACGCAGTATTTT.

CDR3 nucleotides: TGCGCCAGCAGCTTGGGATTAGCGGGAGAGACCCAGTACTTC. Encoded protein: CASSLGLAGETQYF. The chain couples TRBV5-1 to TRBJ2-5, with TRBD2 identical over 7 bases. This CDR3 region has 14 residues. Losses at the gene ends were 0 bases for V and 4 bases for J; bases not matched to a gene: 3. Germline CDR1 reads SGHRS; CDR2 reads YFSETQ.

The chain couples TRBV28 to TRBJ1-2; 8 bases align to TRBD1. The V gene's germline CDR1 is MDHEN and CDR2 SYDVKM. This CDR3 is built from 19 residues. Unmatched junction bases numbered 17, after V lost 0 bases and J lost 5 bases. In DNA form, the CDR3 reads TGTGCCAGCAGTTTATGGGGAGGGGGGGGCAGGGGGCTTAGATATGGCTACACCTTC. Translating gives CASSLWGGGGRGLRYGYTF.

This rearrangement joins TRBV19 to TRBJ1-5; maybe TRBD1 (5 bases). Germline loops: CDR1 LNHDA, CDR2 SQIVND (reference sequence). The CDR3 is 12 residues long. V dropped 5 bases and J dropped 6 bases, with 8 bases sitting between them. CDR3 amino acids: CASSPQGQPQHF. CDR3 bases: TGTGCCAGTAGTCCCCAGGGTCAGCCCCAGCATTTT.

The chain uses TRBV5-1 and TRBJ2-3, with 13 bases that match TRBD2. CDR1 SGHRS and CDR2 YFSETQ come from the germline V gene. V was pared by 0 bases and J by 3 bases, with 1 base of the junction left unmatched. The CDR3 totals 16 residues. Here the CDR3 DNA reads TGCGCCAGCAGCTTGGGGACTAGCGGGGGTACAGATACGCAGTATTTT. It codes for CASSLGTSGGTDTQYF. Supplemented by reference TRBV5-1 and TRBJ2-3, the full variable domain reads KAGVTQTPRYLIKTRGQQVTLSCSPISGHRSVSWYQQTPGQGLQFLFEYFSETQRNKGNFPGRFSGRQFSNSRSEMNVSTLELGDSALYLCASSLGTSGGTDTQYFGPGTRLTVL.

This chain uses TRBV19 with TRBJ1-4; TRBD1 is a possible D gene (5 bases). In germline, CDR1 is LNHDA, CDR2 SQIVND (reference sequence). This CDR3 has 16 amino acids. Trimming pared 5 bases from V and 0 bases from J, leaving 13 bases between. CDR3 in DNA: TGTGCCAGTAGTTTTCGACAGACTCCAACTAATGAAAAACTGTTTTTT. Protein product: CASSFRQTPTNEKLFF.

Only a few counts were recorded for this clone. The chain employs TRBV18 and TRBJ2-3; 9 positions agree with TRBD2. The trim removed 6 bases at V and 0 bases at J, leaving 4 bases unmatched. The germline gives CDR1 KGHSH, CDR2 LQKENI. This CDR3 has 15 amino acids. CDR3 DNA: TGTGCCAGCTCGTCAGCGGGAGGTAGCACAGATACGCAGTATTTT. Amino acids: CASSSAGGSTDTQYF. Using reference TRBV18 and TRBJ2-3 for the parts outside the CDR3, the full variable domain is NAGVMQNPRHLVRRRGQEARLRCSPMKGHSHVYWYRQLPEEGLKFMVYLQKENIIDESGMPKERFSAEFPKEGPSILRIQQVVRGDSAAYFCASSSAGGSTDTQYFGPGTRLTVL.

The chain joins TRBV27 to TRBJ2-7; TRBD2 matches at 10 bases. This CDR3 has 19 residues. CDR1 is MNHEY, CDR2 SMNVEV, per germline (reference sequence). J was trimmed by 1 base and V by 3 bases; bases with no gene match: 15. The CDR3 region has the DNA TGTGCCAGCAGTTTTTGGGCTAGCGGGAGATTTTTTCGGTCCTACGAGCAGTACTTC. This translates into CASSFWASGRFFRSYEQYF.

This clone has just a few counts. The V gene is TRBV11-2, the J gene TRBJ2-5, with 13 bases matching TRBD2. Germline V lookup: CDR1 SGHAT, CDR2 FQNNGV. Trimming at V came to 4 bases and at J to 5 bases, leaving 10 bases not matched to a gene. This CDR3 spans 17 amino acids. CDR3 sequence: CASSSRLAGGLGETQYF. In DNA form, the CDR3 reads TGTGCCAGCAGCTCGAGACTAGCGGGGGGTTTAGGGGAGACCCAGTACTTC.

With regard to this clone: Sequence at one end of the junction differs from germline and may be a read error. Other DNA sequences within the sample encode an identical CDR3. The rearrangement links TRBV5-1 to TRBJ2-7, with D unresolved. The CDR3 is 14 residues long. Germline values: CDR1 SGHRS, CDR2 YFSETQ. As DNA, the CDR3 is TGCGCCAGCAGCTTGGGCGGCTACTCCTACGAGCAATACTTC. The encoded protein is CASSLGGYSYEQYF.

This clone was counted only a few times. The chain is built from TRBV28 and TRBJ1-1, with 7 bases aligning to TRBD1. The CDR3 loop spans 14 amino acids. The V gene's germline CDR1 is MDHEN and CDR2 SYDVKM. Germline trimming cut 9 bases from V and 0 bases from J; bases unmatched to any gene: 7. CDR3 sequence reads: CASRTGDLNTEAFF. The CDR3 DNA is TGTGCCAGTAGGACAGGCGACCTGAACACTGAAGCTTTCTTT.

This chain's CDR3 is CASGAGASYEETQYF. CDR3 sequence (DNA): TGTGCCAGCGGGGCGGGGGCGAGTTACGAAGAGACCCAGTACTTC. The chain has TRBV6-1 and TRBJ2-5; weak D call: TRBD2 (7 bases). This CDR3 spans 15 amino acids. CDR1 is MNHNS and CDR2 is SASEGT in the germline V gene. Trimming pared 8 bases from V and 3 bases from J, leaving 19 bases between.

V usage is TRBV9 and J usage is TRBJ2-7; 8 bases agree with TRBD1. Germline V gene data show CDR1 as SGDLS and CDR2 as YYNGEE. Trimming took 3 bases from V and 6 from J; bases not matched to a gene: 14. This CDR3 region has 16 residues. The CDR3 loop reads CASSAASGQEWREQYF. CDR3 bases: TGTGCCAGCAGCGCGGCCTCGGGACAGGAGTGGCGCGAGCAGTACTTC.

This sequence joins TRBV5-1 and TRBJ1-1; 9 positions match TRBD1. The CDR3 runs 14 residues. Losses at the gene ends were 0 bases for V and 4 bases for J; bases not matched to a gene: 1. Germline V gives CDR1 SGHRS, CDR2 YFSETQ. The CDR3 is CASSLAGQGTEAFF. In DNA, the CDR3 is TGCGCCAGCAGCTTGGCGGGACAGGGCACTGAAGCTTTCTTT. Combining the CDR3 with reference TRBV5-1 and TRBJ1-1 gives the whole variable domain KAGVTQTPRYLIKTRGQQVTLSCSPISGHRSVSWYQQTPGQGLQFLFEYFSETQRNKGNFPGRFSGRQFSNSRSEMNVSTLELGDSALYLCASSLAGQGTEAFFGQGTRLTVV.

DNA for the CDR3: TGTGCCTGGAGTGCCCACAGGAACCAGGGTGGCTACACCTTC. It yields the protein CAWSAHRNQGGYTF. This rearrangement joins TRBV30 to TRBJ1-2; possible D gene TRBD1, 5 bases. Germline CDR1 reads GTSNPN; CDR2 reads SVGIG (reference sequence). The CDR3 is 14 amino acids. Trimming removed 1 base from V and 7 bases from J, with 16 bases in between.

This clone appeared a few times. This chain links TRBV6-5 with TRBJ2-7, with D tentatively TRBD2 (5 bases). V dropped 0 bases and J dropped 5 bases, with 14 bases sitting between them. CDR1 and CDR2 from the germline V gene are MNHEY and SVGAGI. The length of the CDR3 is 15 residues. DNA of the CDR3: TGTGCCAGCAGTTACTCTGACGGGAATTTAGACGAGCAGTACTTC. Amino acids: CASSYSDGNLDEQYF.

In its sample, this clone was seen a few times. CDR3 nucleotides: TGTGCCAGCAGTGATGACCCGGGACTAGCTAGCTATGAGCAGTTCTTC. It yields the protein CASSDDPGLASYEQFF. The rearrangement uses TRBV6-4 and TRBJ2-1, with TRBD2 identical over 9 bases. The CDR3 covers 16 residues. The V gene's germline CDR1 is MRHNA and CDR2 SNTAGT. With V trimmed by 3 bases and J by 8 bases, 11 bases remained unmatched.

This chain connects TRBV18 to TRBJ1-2; 7 positions match TRBD1. CDR1 and CDR2 (germline): KGHSH, LQKENI. The CDR3 totals 14 residues. Trimming at V came to 6 bases and at J to 2 bases, leaving 6 bases not matched to a gene. CDR3 sequence (DNA): TGTGCCAGCTCCGATCTACAGGGGAACTATGGCTACACCTTC. This translates into CASSDLQGNYGYTF.

The V gene is TRBV7-9, the J gene TRBJ1-2; weak D call: TRBD1 (6 bases). The CDR3 consists of 17 residues. Germline V gene lookup returns CDR1 SEHNR and CDR2 FQNEAQ (reference sequence). The ends were cut back, 2 bases at V and 3 bases at J, with 19 bases in the middle. CDR3 DNA sequence: TGTGCCAGCAGCTTAACTTTCCGACGGGGGGCCGACTATGGCTACACCTTC. Its protein is CASSLTFRRGADYGYTF.

This clone was recorded once. The chain joins TRBV5-6 to TRBJ2-5, with D unresolved. Near its end, the DNA agrees better with TRBJ2-7, so the J call may be wrong. Germline lookup yields CDR1 SGHDT and CDR2 YYEEEE. The CDR3 is 13 amino acids. The CDR3 DNA sequence: TGTGCCAGCAGCACCGACACAGCCTACGAGCAGTACTTC. The encoded protein is CASSTDTAYEQYF.